These 3 T cell receptor beta chains came from one sample sequenced in a study of blood T cell repertoires in COVID-19. Sequencing was performed with immunoSEQ multiplex PCR; in TCRdb, only in-frame clones are kept and a portion is missing. This sample has about 130,000 clones, with nearly 70% found just once. The sequenced sample consisted of peripheral blood. Receptors originate from a woman aged 65 to 85 with acute or convalescent COVID-19.

The CDR3 DNA reads as TGTGCCAGCAGTGTAGAAAATTCCGGGTTCCCCCACTATGGCTACACCTTC. It is translated as CASSVENSGFPHYGYTF. This chain uses TRBV6-1 with TRBJ1-2; no reliable D call. The CDR3 has 17 amino acids. Trimming pared 4 bases from V and 3 bases from J, leaving 21 bases between. Per germline, CDR1 MNHNS and CDR2 SASEGT.

The table lists this clone with a few counts. This rearrangement joins TRBV6-5 to TRBJ2-5, with 8 bases that match TRBD2. Per germline, CDR1 MNHEY and CDR2 SVGAGI. The CDR3 extends over 15 amino acids. J gave up 5 bases and V 0 bases, and 5 bases lay outside the gene matches. CDR3 residues: CASSYSYGGAETQYF. CDR3 coding DNA: TGTGCCAGCAGTTACTCGTACGGGGGGGCGGAGACCCAGTACTTC.

CDR3 sequence reads: CASSIGTGGIEQYF. The CDR3 region has the DNA TGTGCCAGTAGTATTGGGACAGGGGGCATCGAGCAGTACTTC. This chain links TRBV19 with TRBJ2-7, with 12 bases lining up with TRBD1. The germline CDR1 and CDR2 sequences are LNHDA and SQIVND (reference sequence). Unmatched junction bases numbered 3, after V lost 3 bases and J lost 6 bases. CDR3 size: 14 residues.